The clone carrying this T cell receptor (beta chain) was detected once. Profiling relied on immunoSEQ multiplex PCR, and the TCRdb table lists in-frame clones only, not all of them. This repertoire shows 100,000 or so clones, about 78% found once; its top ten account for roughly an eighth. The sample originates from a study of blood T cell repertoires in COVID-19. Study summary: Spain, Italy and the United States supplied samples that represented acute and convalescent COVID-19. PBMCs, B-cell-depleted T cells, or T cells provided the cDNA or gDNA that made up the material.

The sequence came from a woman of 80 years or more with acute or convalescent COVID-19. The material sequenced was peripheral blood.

This CDR3 is CASSLESGKLFF. CDR3 sequence (DNA): TGTGCCAGCAGCTTAGAGTCGGGAAAACTGTTTTTT. The genes are TRBV7-9 and TRBJ1-4; D is ambiguous. Germline CDR1 is SEHNR and CDR2 is FQNEAQ (reference sequence). Trimming left V 1 base short and J 10 bases short, with 7 bases between. The CDR3 spans 12 residues.